These 24 T cell receptor beta chains were all obtained from the same sample, sequenced in a study of CD8 T cells in ankylosing spondylitis. TCRdb re-called the 5' RACE reads through MiXCR, storing one row per CDR3 protein. Of 200,000 to 250,000 distinct CDR3 sequences in the sample, 30% to 35% were seen once. The sequenced sample was blood, either unsorted or a sorted T cell fraction (not recorded which). The source of these receptors is a male donor with ankylosing spondylitis or in good health (not recorded which).

The chain couples TRBV12-3 or TRBV12-4 to TRBJ2-5; D might be TRBD1 or TRBD2, each matching 6 bases. CDR3 length: 15 residues. V was cut by 7 bases and J by 5 bases, with 20 bases left in between. CDR3 sequence: CASTSTRGAGETQYF. For the CDR3, the DNA is TGTGCCAGCACTAGTACGAGGGGGGCCGGGGAGACCCAGTACTTC.

J is TRBJ2-3 and V is TRBV10-3, with TRBD2 matching 7 bases. CDR1 and CDR2 from the germline V gene are ENHRY and SYGVKD. This CDR3 has 14 amino acids. V was pared by 7 bases and J by 3 bases, with 7 bases of the junction left unmatched. As DNA, the CDR3 is TGTGCCATCACAGCGGGGAGGGAAACAGATACGCAGTATTTT. The encoded protein is CAITAGRETDTQYF.

This clonotype was picked up a small number of times. The chain carries TRBV6-5 and TRBJ2-7; D may be TRBD1 (6 bases). The germline V and J ends were trimmed by 4 bases and 0 bases, with 10 bases remaining between them. This CDR3 spans 14 amino acids. The germline gives CDR1 MNHEY, CDR2 SVGAGI. The CDR3 is CASSSLDSSYEQYF. CDR3 DNA sequence: TGTGCCAGCAGTTCCCTGGACAGCTCCTACGAGCAGTACTTC.

In this sample, this clonotype turned up a few times. V gene TRBV12-3 or TRBV12-4 combines with J gene TRBJ1-3; D not certain. CDR3 length: 14 amino acids. V lost 2 bases and J lost 5, with 10 bases in between. The CDR3 nucleotides are TGTGCCAGCAGTTTACTCAGAATGAGAAACACCATATATTTT. Its protein is CASSLLRMRNTIYF.

This clonotype was seen a handful of times. V and J are TRBV5-1 and TRBJ2-3, with D tentatively TRBD1 (6 bases). V was shortened by 4 bases and J by 3 bases, with 9 bases between the two germline ends. From germline, CDR1 is SGHRS and CDR2 YFSETQ. There are 13 residues in the CDR3. The CDR3, as DNA: TGCGCCAGCAGCCCGGGACAAACAGATACGCAGTATTTT. This gives the protein CASSPGQTDTQYF.

This clonotype was detected many times. The chain is built from TRBV29-1 and TRBJ1-1; D gene unclear. The CDR3 totals 10 residues. Germline V gene data show CDR1 as SQVTM and CDR2 as ANQGSEA. With 5 bases removed from V and 5 bases from J, the gap between germline ends came to 6 bases. In DNA form, the CDR3 reads TGCAGCGTTATTATGACTGAAGCTTTCTTT. Translated, it gives CSVIMTEAFF.

The gene calls are TRBV15 and TRBJ2-1; 8 positions match TRBD1. This CDR3 has 16 amino acids. Trimming removed 3 bases from V and 1 base from J; junction bases left unmatched: 5. Germline V gene lookup returns CDR1 LNHNV and CDR2 YYDKDF (reference sequence). CDR3 bases: TGTGCCACCAGCAGTTTCGGGACAGGATCCTACAATGAGCAGTTCTTC. Protein: CATSSFGTGSYNEQFF.

The rearrangement links TRBV20-1 to TRBJ1-1; D gene uncertain. The V end was cut by 3 bases, the J end by 3 bases, with 11 bases between. The CDR3 loop spans 13 amino acids. Germline CDR1 DFQATT, CDR2 SNEGSKA (reference sequence). In DNA form, the CDR3 reads TGCAGTGCTAGCCCTCAAGAATACACTGAAGCTTTCTTT. Protein: CSASPQEYTEAFF.

The chain links TRBV12-3 or TRBV12-4 to TRBJ2-1; D gene uncertain. The CDR3 length is 13 residues. The V gene lost 1 base and the J gene lost 9 bases, with 10 bases spanning the gap. The CDR3 nucleotides are TGTGCCAGCAGTTTAGGGGTGGTTGGTGAGCAGTTCTTC. Protein product: CASSLGVVGEQFF.

The chain combines TRBV29-1 with TRBJ2-3; TRBD2 matches 9 bases. V was pared by 4 bases and J by 5 bases, with 4 bases of the junction left unmatched. The CDR3 runs to 13 residues. Germline-derived CDR1 and CDR2 are SQVTM and ANQGSEA. The DNA for the CDR3 is TGCAGCGTTGGCGGGGGGGCTGTAGATACGCAGTATTTT. As protein: CSVGGGAVDTQYF.

This clonotype turned up a few times. The rearrangement uses TRBV5-1 and TRBJ2-7; 12 nucleotides line up with TRBD2. V was pared by 5 bases and J by 2 bases, with 5 bases of the junction left unmatched. Germline values: CDR1 SGHRS, CDR2 YFSETQ. The CDR3 is made up of 15 amino acids. CDR3 nucleotide sequence: TGCGCCAGCAGTCGGACTAGCGGGAAACCCTACGAGCAGTACTTC. It is translated as CASSRTSGKPYEQYF.

This sequence joins TRBV5-1 and TRBJ2-3; D not certain. Germline CDR1 and CDR2: SGHRS and YFSETQ. Trimming removed 1 base at V and 6 bases at J, with 12 bases between. CDR3 size: 14 residues. The CDR3 region has the DNA TGCGCCAGCAGCTTGACGGTCACAGTGGATACGCAGTATTTT. It is translated as CASSLTVTVDTQYF.

This clonotype was recorded a few times. V is TRBV5-1 and J is TRBJ1-3; 7 bases line up with TRBD1. The CDR3 covers 16 residues. The germline V gene encodes CDR1 SGHRS and CDR2 YFSETQ. Unmatched junction bases numbered 5, after V lost 0 bases and J lost 2 bases. This chain's CDR3 is CASSLGAGGPGNTIYF. In DNA, the CDR3 is TGCGCCAGCAGCTTGGGCGCAGGGGGACCTGGAAACACCATATATTTT.

This clonotype turned up a few times. The J gene is TRBJ2-3, the V gene TRBV20-1; D remains ambiguous. CDR1 is DFQATT and CDR2 is SNEGSKA in the germline V gene (reference sequence). The V gene lost 3 bases and the J gene lost 3 bases, with 13 bases spanning the gap. The CDR3 extends over 14 amino acids. The CDR3 reads CSASVGQRTDTQYF. For the CDR3, the DNA is TGCAGTGCTAGTGTTGGCCAACGGACAGATACGCAGTATTTT.

J is TRBJ2-5 and V is TRBV9, with 8 bases lining up with TRBD2. This CDR3 spans 17 amino acids. Germline CDR1 is SGDLS and CDR2 is YYNGEE. V shed 0 bases and J 2 bases; nucleotides not matched to a gene: 9. The CDR3 nucleotides read TGTGCCAGCAGCGTAGCGGGAGGGACACTTATACAAGAGACCCAGTACTTC. This gives the protein CASSVAGGTLIQETQYF.

The chain carries TRBV6-5 and TRBJ1-2; D is unclear. The CDR3 has 10 residues. CDR1 and CDR2 (germline): MNHEY, SVGAGI. Trimming stripped 5 bases from V and 6 bases from J, with 4 bases between. The CDR3 here is CASSGNGYTF. In DNA form, the CDR3 reads TGTGCCAGCAGTGGCAATGGCTACACCTTC.

As concerns this clonotype: Compared with germline, one end of the junction differs, possibly owing to a read error. The chain recombines TRBV10-3 with TRBJ2-1; possibly TRBD1 for D (6 bases). Germline V lookup: CDR1 ENHRY, CDR2 SYGVKD. CDR3 length: 15 residues. The CDR3 loop is CATEWSREGDNAQFF. The CDR3 bases are TGTGCCACCGAGTGGAGTCGAGAAGGGGACAATGCGCAGTTCTTC.

The table lists this clonotype with a few counts. J is TRBJ2-1 and V is TRBV9; a weak D match, TRBD1 (6 bases). V was pared by 4 bases and J by 8 bases, with 10 bases between. Per germline, CDR1 SGDLS and CDR2 YYNGEE. This CDR3 spans 12 amino acids. The CDR3 nucleotides are TGTGCCAGCAGCATACAGGGATATGAGCAGTTCTTC. It is translated as CASSIQGYEQFF.

The chain recombines TRBV18 with TRBJ1-6, with D possibly matching TRBD1 (5 bases). This CDR3 spans 15 amino acids. CDR1 is KGHSH, CDR2 LQKENI, per germline. V dropped 2 bases and J dropped 8 bases, with 13 bases sitting between them. CDR3 residues: CASSPARGSYSPLHF. In DNA, the CDR3 is TGTGCCAGCTCACCAGCGAGGGGAAGCTATTCACCCCTCCACTTT.

This clonotype turned up a few times. The chain links TRBV15 to TRBJ2-1, with a weak D call TRBD1 (7 bases). Per germline, CDR1 LNHNV and CDR2 YYDKDF (reference sequence). The CDR3 is 13 residues long. The V gene lost 3 bases and the J gene lost 8 bases, with 11 bases spanning the gap. The CDR3: CATSRRDSDEQFF. The CDR3 DNA sequence: TGTGCCACCAGCAGGCGGGACAGCGATGAGCAGTTCTTC. Full variable domain (missing parts from reference TRBV15 and TRBJ2-1): DAMVIQNPRYQVTQFGKPVTLSCSQTLNHNVMYWYQQKSSQAPKLLFHYYDKDFNNEADTPDNFQSRRPNTSFCFLDIRSPGLGDTAMYLCATSRRDSDEQFFGPGTRLTVL.

This clonotype was picked up a small number of times. The chain employs TRBV7-9 and TRBJ2-7; 7 positions agree with TRBD1. CDR1 and CDR2 from the germline V gene are SEHNR and FQNEAQ (reference sequence). The V and J ends lost 4 bases and 10 bases, in that order; junction bases with no gene match: 10. The CDR3 covers 13 residues. The CDR3 here is CASSSGQQADQYF. Here the CDR3 DNA reads TGTGCCAGCAGCTCGGGACAGCAGGCTGATCAGTACTTC.

V is TRBV9 and J is TRBJ2-7, with unresolved D. V was clipped by 0 bases and J by 0 bases, with 10 bases between them. The CDR3 runs to 15 residues. Germline V gene lookup returns CDR1 SGDLS and CDR2 YYNGEE. The CDR3 reads CASSVGVGSSYEQYF. DNA for the CDR3: TGTGCCAGCAGCGTAGGGGTAGGCAGCTCCTACGAGCAGTACTTC.

This clonotype was detected ten times or more. The chain recombines TRBV12-3 or TRBV12-4 with TRBJ2-3, with D unclear. V dropped 5 bases and J dropped 5 bases, with 8 bases sitting between them. There are 12 residues in the CDR3. Written as DNA, the CDR3 is TGTGCCAGCAGTGCCGAGGTAGATACGCAGTATTTT. This sequence encodes CASSAEVDTQYF.

This rearrangement joins TRBV20-1 to TRBJ2-1; 7 bases align to TRBD1. In germline, CDR1 is DFQATT, CDR2 SNEGSKA (reference sequence). This CDR3 spans 16 amino acids. Germline trimming cut 0 bases from V and 3 bases from J; bases unmatched to any gene: 8. The CDR3 loop is CSARDDKQGVYNEQFF. CDR3 coding DNA: TGCAGTGCTAGAGATGACAAGCAGGGGGTCTACAATGAGCAGTTCTTC.